This TCR beta chain was sequenced during a study of post-analysis software for immune sequencing data. Included in the TCR beta cDNA libraries were unique molecular identifiers. TCRdb analysed the PCR reads with MiXCR anew, one entry per CDR3 protein. The sample has approximately 730,000 distinct CDR3 sequences; 25% to 30% are singletons. The study, taken as a whole, reports: With TRBV5-6, TRBV5-1 and TRBV20-1 included, about five TRBV segments were more frequent in patients than in controls.

The V end was cut by 2 bases, the J end by 1 base, with 18 bases between. From germline, CDR1 is DFQATT and CDR2 SNEGSKA (reference sequence). The CDR3 totals 17 residues. Notes on this clonotype: What it recognizes is unknown. This likely comes from a read error, as the CDR3 has no conserved phenylalanine or tryptophan at its end.

The sequenced sample was blood. The clonotype was recovered from a girl between 10 and 17 years old with multiple sclerosis. The chain links TRBV20-1 to TRBJ2-1, with D perhaps TRBD2 (5 bases). CDR3 in DNA: TGCAGTGCTAGACCGGGGAACGGGAATTGGTCCTACAATGAGCAGTTCTTG. Its translation is CSARPGNGNWSYNEQFL.